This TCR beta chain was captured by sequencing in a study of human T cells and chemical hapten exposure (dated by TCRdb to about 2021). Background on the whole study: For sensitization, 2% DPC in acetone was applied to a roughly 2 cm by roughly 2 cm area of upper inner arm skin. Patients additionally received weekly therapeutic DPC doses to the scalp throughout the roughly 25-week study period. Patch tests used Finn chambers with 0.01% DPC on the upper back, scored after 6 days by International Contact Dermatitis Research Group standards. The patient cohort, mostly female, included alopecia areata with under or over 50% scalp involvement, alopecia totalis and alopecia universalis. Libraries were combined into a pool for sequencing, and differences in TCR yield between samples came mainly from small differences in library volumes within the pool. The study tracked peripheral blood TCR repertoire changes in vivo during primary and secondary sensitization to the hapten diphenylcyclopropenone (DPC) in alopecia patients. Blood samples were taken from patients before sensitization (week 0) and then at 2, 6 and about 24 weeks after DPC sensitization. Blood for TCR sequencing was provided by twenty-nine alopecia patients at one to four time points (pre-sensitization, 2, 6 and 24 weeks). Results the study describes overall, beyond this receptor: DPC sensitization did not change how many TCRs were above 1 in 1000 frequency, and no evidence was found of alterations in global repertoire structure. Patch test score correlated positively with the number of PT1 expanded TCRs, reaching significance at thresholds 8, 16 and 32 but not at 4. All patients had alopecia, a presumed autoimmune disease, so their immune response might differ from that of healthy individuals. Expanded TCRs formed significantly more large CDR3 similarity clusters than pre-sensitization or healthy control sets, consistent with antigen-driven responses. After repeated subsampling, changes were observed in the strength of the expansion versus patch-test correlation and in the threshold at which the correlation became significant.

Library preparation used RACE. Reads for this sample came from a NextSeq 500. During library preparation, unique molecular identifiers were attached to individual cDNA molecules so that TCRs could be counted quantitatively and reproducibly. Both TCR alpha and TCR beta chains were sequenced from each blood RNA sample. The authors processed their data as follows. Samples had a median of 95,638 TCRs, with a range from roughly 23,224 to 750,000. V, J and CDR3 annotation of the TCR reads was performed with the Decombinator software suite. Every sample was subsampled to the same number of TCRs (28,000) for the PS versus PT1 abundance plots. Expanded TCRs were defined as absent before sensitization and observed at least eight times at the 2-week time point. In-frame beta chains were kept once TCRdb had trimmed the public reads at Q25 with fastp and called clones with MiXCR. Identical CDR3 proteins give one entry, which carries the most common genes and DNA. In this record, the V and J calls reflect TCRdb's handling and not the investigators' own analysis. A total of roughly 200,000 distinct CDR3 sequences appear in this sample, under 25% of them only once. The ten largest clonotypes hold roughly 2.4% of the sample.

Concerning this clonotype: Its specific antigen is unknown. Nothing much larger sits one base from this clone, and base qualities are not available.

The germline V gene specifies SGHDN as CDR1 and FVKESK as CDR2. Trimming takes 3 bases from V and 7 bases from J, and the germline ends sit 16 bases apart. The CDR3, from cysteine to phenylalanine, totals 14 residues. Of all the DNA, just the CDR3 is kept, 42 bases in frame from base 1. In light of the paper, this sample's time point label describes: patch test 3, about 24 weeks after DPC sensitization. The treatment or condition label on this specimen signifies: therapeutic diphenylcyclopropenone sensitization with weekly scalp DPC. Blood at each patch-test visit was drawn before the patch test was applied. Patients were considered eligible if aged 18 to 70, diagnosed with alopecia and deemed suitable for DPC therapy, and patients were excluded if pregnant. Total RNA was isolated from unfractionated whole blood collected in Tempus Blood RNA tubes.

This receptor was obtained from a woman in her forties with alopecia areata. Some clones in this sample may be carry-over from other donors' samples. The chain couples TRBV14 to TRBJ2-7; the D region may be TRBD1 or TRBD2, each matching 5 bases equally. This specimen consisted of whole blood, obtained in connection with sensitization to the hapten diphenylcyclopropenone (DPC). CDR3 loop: CASSQLQGAGEQYF. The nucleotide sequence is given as TGTGCCAGCAGCCAGCTCCAGGGAGCTGGAGAGCAGTACTTC.